The rows below give T cell receptor beta chains drawn from one sample of a study of Tregs in tolerant kidney transplant recipients. TCRdb's table, derived via immunoSEQ multiplex PCR, lists solely in-frame clones and lacks some. The table includes about 100,000 clones, 93% detected once. Specimen: CD4+ T cells from blood, collected before the transplant. These receptors came from a human donor who received a combined kidney and bone marrow transplant. CDR3s include the opening cysteine and the closing phenylalanine or tryptophan. A D gene is named only where the DNA matches it firmly. Clone size is shown for a subset of rows, as once, few, many or a class of expanded clone.

CDR3 protein	CDR3 DNA	D gene	clone size	CDR3 length	J gene	V gene
CSVEGTGTRTDTQYF	TGCAGCGTTGAAGGGACAGGGACCCGCACAGATACGCAGTATTTT	TRBD1	.	15	TRBJ2-3	TRBV29-1
CASSPDRALYTDTQYF	TGTGCCAGTAGCCCCGACAGGGCATTATACACAGATACGCAGTATTTT	TRBD1	.	16	TRBJ2-3	TRBV19
CASSYGYDSNTEAFF	TGTGCCAGCAGTTACGGGTATGACTCAAACACTGAAGCTTTCTTT	.	.	15	TRBJ1-1	TRBV6-5
CASSLRNGQGIDTQYF	TGTGCCAGCAGCCTTCGTAACGGACAGGGCATAGATACGCAGTATTTT	TRBD1	.	16	TRBJ2-3	TRBV7-2
CASRRLAEDTQYF	TGCGCCAGCAGACGACTGGCGGAGGATACGCAGTATTTT	.	.	13	TRBJ2-3	TRBV5-1
CASSPGLAAYEQYF	TGTGCCAGCAGCCCTGGACTAGCGGCCTACGAGCAGTACTTC	TRBD2	.	14	TRBJ2-7	TRBV7-2
CASSGQGAANEKLFF	TGTGCCAGCAGTGGACAGGGGGCAGCTAATGAAAAACTGTTTTTT	TRBD1	few	15	TRBJ1-4	TRBV2
CSVAPGSTYEQYF	TGCAGCGTTGCCCCGGGGTCCACCTACGAGCAGTACTTC	.	.	13	TRBJ2-7	TRBV29-1
CASSPRASGGGTDTQYF	TGTGCCAGCTCACCACGGGCTAGCGGGGGGGGCACAGATACGCAGTATTTT	TRBD2	once	17	TRBJ2-3	TRBV18
CASSPTGFTEAFF	TGTGCCAGCAGCCCAACAGGGTTCACTGAAGCTTTCTTT	.	.	13	TRBJ1-1	TRBV7-9
CASSESLAGGLEQYF	TGTGCCAGCAGTGAATCACTAGCGGGGGGGCTAGAGCAGTACTTC	TRBD2	.	15	TRBJ2-7	TRBV6-1
CASSPWQGTTTGELFF	TGTGCCAGCTCACCCTGGCAGGGTACTACCACCGGGGAGCTGTTTTTT	.	.	16	TRBJ2-2	TRBV18
CASSPREGEETQYF	TGTGCCAGCTCACCCCGGGAGGGAGAAGAGACCCAGTACTTC	TRBD2	once	14	TRBJ2-5	TRBV18
CASSPPAGTTGELFF	TGTGCCAGCTCACCACCGGCAGGTACCACCGGGGAGCTGTTTTTT	.	.	15	TRBJ2-2	TRBV18
CASRTLRGVQETQYF	TGTGCCAGCAGAACTCTCCGGGGGGTCCAAGAGACCCAGTACTTC	TRBD2	.	15	TRBJ2-5	TRBV28
CASSLFVRATGELFF	TGTGCCAGCAGCTTATTTGTCAGGGCAACCGGGGAGCTGTTTTTT	.	.	15	TRBJ2-2	TRBV7-2
CASSSLGGQYF	TGTGCCAGCAGCTCCCTAGGGGGACAGTACTTC	.	.	11	TRBJ2-7	TRBV7-9
CASSQGTSGTLDTQYF	TGCGCCAGCAGCCAAGGGACTAGCGGCACGTTAGATACGCAGTATTTT	TRBD2	.	16	TRBJ2-3	TRBV4-3
CARGQGQNTEAFF	TGTGCCAGGGGACAGGGGCAGAACACTGAAGCTTTCTTT	TRBD1	few	13	TRBJ1-1	TRBV2
CASSIGQAPTYEQYF	TGTGCCAGTAGTATCGGCCAGGCACCCACCTACGAGCAGTACTTC	.	.	15	TRBJ2-7	TRBV19
CASSRRLAGAGYNEQFF	TGTGCCAGCAGCCGCCGCTTAGCGGGAGCTGGCTACAATGAGCAGTTCTTC	TRBD2	.	17	TRBJ2-1	TRBV11-2
CASSPAGKDSPLHF	TGTGCCAGCTCACCGGCCGGGAAGGATTCACCCCTCCACTTT	.	.	14	TRBJ1-6	TRBV18
CAISTPLAGASTDTQYF	TGTGCCATCAGTACCCCCTTGGCGGGAGCGTCGACAGATACGCAGTATTTT	TRBD2	.	17	TRBJ2-3	TRBV10-3
CASSPDRDRGRGYTF	TGTGCCAGCAGTCCTGACCGGGACAGGGGGAGAGGCTACACCTTC	TRBD1	.	15	TRBJ1-2	TRBV6-5
CASSIPLGRDEQFF	TGTGCCAGCAGTATCCCCCTAGGGAGGGATGAGCAGTTCTTC	TRBD2	once	14	TRBJ2-1	TRBV28